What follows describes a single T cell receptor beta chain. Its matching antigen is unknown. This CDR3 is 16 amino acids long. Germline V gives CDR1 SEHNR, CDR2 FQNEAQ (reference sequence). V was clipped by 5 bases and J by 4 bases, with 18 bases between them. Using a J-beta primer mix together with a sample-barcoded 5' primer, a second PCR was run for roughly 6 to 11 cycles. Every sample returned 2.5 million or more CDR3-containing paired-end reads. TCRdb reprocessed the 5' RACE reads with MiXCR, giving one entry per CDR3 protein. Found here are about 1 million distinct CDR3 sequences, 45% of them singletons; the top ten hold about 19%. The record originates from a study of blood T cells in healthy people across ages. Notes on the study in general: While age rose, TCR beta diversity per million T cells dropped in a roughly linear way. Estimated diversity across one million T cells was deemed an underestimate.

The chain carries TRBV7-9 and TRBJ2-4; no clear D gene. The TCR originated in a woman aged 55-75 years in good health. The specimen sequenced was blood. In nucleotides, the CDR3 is TGTGCCAGCAGCACCCCCCAAGACGCTCTTAAAAACATTCAGTACTTC. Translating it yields CASSTPQDALKNIQYF.